The entry below describes one TCR beta chain. The sample originates from a study of control samples from healthy donors and cancer patients. Clones were read by immunoSEQ multiplex PCR, and TCRdb kept only the in-frame ones, dropping some. Among around 170,000 clones listed, around 88% were seen once. From germline, CDR1 is SGHTA and CDR2 FQGNSA. V lost 1 base and J 8 bases, leaving 11 bases between the germline ends. The CDR3 runs 13 residues. The sequence was obtained from a woman aged 25 to 45 in good health. The specimen was blood. The chain has TRBV7-2 and TRBJ1-2; D unclear. The CDR3 region has the DNA TGTGCCAGCAGCTTAGTCCCAGGCAACGGCTACACCTTC. Its protein is CASSLVPGNGYTF.